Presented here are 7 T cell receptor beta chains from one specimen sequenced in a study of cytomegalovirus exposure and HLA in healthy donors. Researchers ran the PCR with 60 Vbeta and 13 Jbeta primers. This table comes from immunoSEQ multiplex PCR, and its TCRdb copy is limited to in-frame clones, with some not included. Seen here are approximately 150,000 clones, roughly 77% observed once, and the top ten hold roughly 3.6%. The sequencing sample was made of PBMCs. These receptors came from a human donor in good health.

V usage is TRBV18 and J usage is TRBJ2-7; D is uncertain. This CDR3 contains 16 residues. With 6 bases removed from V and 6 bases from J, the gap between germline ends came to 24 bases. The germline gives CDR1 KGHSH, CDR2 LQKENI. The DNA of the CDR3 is TGTGCCAGCTCCCCAGGCACGGTCCACTACCACGGCGAGCAGTACTTC. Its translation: CASSPGTVHYHGEQYF.

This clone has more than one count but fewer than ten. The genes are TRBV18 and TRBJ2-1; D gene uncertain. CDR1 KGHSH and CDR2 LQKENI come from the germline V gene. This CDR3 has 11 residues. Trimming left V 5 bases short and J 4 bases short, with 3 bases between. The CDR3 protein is CASSTYNEQFF. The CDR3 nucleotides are TGTGCCAGCTCAACTTACAATGAGCAGTTCTTC.

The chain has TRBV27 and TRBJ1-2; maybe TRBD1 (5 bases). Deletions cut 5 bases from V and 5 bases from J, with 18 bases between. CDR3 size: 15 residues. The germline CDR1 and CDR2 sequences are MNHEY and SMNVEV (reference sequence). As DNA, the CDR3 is TGTGCCAGCAGTCCGTTTTTACAGGATGGGTATGGCTACACCTTC. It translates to CASSPFLQDGYGYTF.

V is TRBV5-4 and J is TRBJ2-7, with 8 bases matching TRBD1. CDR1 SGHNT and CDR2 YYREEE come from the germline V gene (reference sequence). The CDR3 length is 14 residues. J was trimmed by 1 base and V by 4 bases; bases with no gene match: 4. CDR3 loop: CASSHGTGSYEQYF. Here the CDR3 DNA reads TGTGCCAGCAGCCATGGGACAGGATCCTACGAGCAGTACTTC. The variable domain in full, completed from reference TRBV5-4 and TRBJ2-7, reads ETGVTQSPTHLIKTRGQQVTLRCSSQSGHNTVSWYQQALGQGPQFIFQYYREEENGRGNFPPRFSGLQFPNYSSELNVNALELDDSALYLCASSHGTGSYEQYFGPGTRLTVT.

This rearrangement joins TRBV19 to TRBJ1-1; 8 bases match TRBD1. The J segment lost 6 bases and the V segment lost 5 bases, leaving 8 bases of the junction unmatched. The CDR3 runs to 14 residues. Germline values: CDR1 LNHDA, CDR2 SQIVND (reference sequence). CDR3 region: CASSRGQGQSEAFF. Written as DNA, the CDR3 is TGTGCCAGTAGTCGAGGACAGGGTCAATCTGAAGCTTTCTTT.

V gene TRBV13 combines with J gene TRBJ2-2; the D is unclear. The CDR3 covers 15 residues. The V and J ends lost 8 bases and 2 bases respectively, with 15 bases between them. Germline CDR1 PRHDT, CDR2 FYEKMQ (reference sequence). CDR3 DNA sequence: TGTGCCAGCGTATCCCGGCGGAACAACACCGGGGAGCTGTTTTTT. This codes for CASVSRRNNTGELFF.

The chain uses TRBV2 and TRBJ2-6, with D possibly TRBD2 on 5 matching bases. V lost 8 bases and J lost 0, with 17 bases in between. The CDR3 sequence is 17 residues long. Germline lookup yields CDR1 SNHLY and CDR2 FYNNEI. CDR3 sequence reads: CASDRAGGYSGANVLTF. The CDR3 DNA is TGTGCCAGCGATAGGGCAGGAGGCTACTCTGGGGCCAACGTCCTGACTTTC. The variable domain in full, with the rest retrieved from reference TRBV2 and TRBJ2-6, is EPEVTQTPSHQVTQMGQEVILRCVPISNHLYFYWYRQILGQKVEFLVSFYNNEISEKSEIFDDQFSVERPDGSNFTLKIRSTKLEDSAMYFCASDRAGGYSGANVLTFGAGSRLTVL.